The rows below give T cell receptor beta chains drawn from one sample of a study of cytomegalovirus exposure and HLA in healthy donors. The method was immunoSEQ multiplex PCR; TCRdb's version includes in-frame clones alone and lacks a portion of them. The sample records more than 110,000 clones, roughly three quarters being singletons. Source material: PBMCs. These receptor sequences come from a woman aged 50 to 60 in good health and CMV-seronegative. The CDR3 runs from the conserved cysteine through the conserved F or W. The D gene is left open where the match is weak. Only some rows state a clone size, as once, few, many or a class for expanded clones.

.,.,TRBV6-5,15,TRBJ1-2,CASSPGGSFNYGYTF,TGTGCCAGCAGCCCTGGCGGGTCATTTAACTATGGCTACACCTTC
.,TRBD2,TRBV30,18,TRBJ2-7,CAWSARKGLAGLSYEQYF,TGTGCCTGGAGTGCCCGAAAAGGACTAGCGGGTCTAAGCTACGAGCAGTACTTC
.,.,TRBV29-1,11,TRBJ1-5,CSRRSNQPQHF,TGCAGCCGGCGGAGCAATCAGCCCCAGCATTTT
.,TRBD1,TRBV28,16,TRBJ2-7,CASSSPSDRATYEQYF,TGTGCCAGCAGTTCCCCATCCGACAGGGCAACCTACGAGCAGTACTTC
.,TRBD1,TRBV5-1,17,TRBJ2-2,CASSPTGTGVNTGELFF,TGCGCCAGCAGCCCGACCGGGACAGGGGTTAATACCGGGGAGCTGTTTTTT
once,TRBD2,TRBV4-2,16,TRBJ2-1,CASSQDGLAEYNEQFF,TGTGCCAGCAGCCAAGATGGGCTAGCGGAATACAATGAGCAGTTCTTC
.,TRBD1,TRBV5-5,15,TRBJ2-4,CASSLAGDRPDIQYF,TGTGCCAGCAGCTTGGCAGGGGACAGACCGGACATTCAGTACTTC
few,TRBD1,TRBV6-5,15,TRBJ1-1,CASSRGGQRSTEAFF,TGTGCCAGCAGTCGGGGGGGACAGAGAAGCACTGAAGCTTTCTTT
.,.,TRBV7-3,13,TRBJ1-6,CASSQTGQSPLHF,TGTGCCAGCAGCCAAACAGGCCAATCACCCCTCCACTTT
.,TRBD2,TRBV7-3,15,TRBJ2-2,CASSLSGGISGELFF,TGTGCCAGCAGCCTCAGCGGGGGGATATCCGGGGAGCTGTTTTTT
.,.,TRBV6-5,14,TRBJ2-3,CASSYSPVSDTQYF,TGTGCCAGCAGTTACTCACCCGTTAGTGATACGCAGTATTTT
.,.,TRBV19,16,TRBJ1-4,CASSGGGAGANEKLFF,TGTGCCAGTAGTGGGGGGGGAGCCGGGGCAAATGAAAAACTGTTTTTT
.,TRBD1,TRBV6-1,13,TRBJ2-7,CASSGGQVYEQYF,TGTGCCAGCAGCGGGGGACAGGTCTACGAGCAGTACTTC
.,TRBD1,TRBV19,15,TRBJ2-7,CASSSPGQSSYEQYF,TGTGCCAGTAGCTCACCGGGACAGAGCTCCTACGAGCAGTACTTC
.,.,TRBV5-4,16,TRBJ2-1,CASSRNALSSYNEQFF,TGTGCCAGCAGCCGAAACGCCCTGAGCTCCTACAATGAGCAGTTCTTC
.,TRBD2,TRBV4-1,15,TRBJ2-1,CASSFLAGGSYEQFF,TGCGCCAGCAGCTTTTTAGCGGGGGGTAGTTATGAGCAGTTCTTC
.,TRBD2,TRBV28,15,TRBJ2-2,CASSFLRGGPGELFF,TGTGCCAGCAGTTTTTTGCGGGGGGGCCCCGGGGAGCTGTTTTTT
.,.,TRBV5-5,12,TRBJ1-2,CASSLPDYGYTF,TGTGCCAGCAGCTTACCGGACTATGGCTACACCTTC
.,TRBD1,TRBV27,15,TRBJ2-7,CASGKTGGRTYEQYF,TGTGCCAGCGGAAAAACAGGGGGTAGGACCTACGAGCAGTACTTC
.,.,TRBV6-5,13,TRBJ2-3,CASSSSRTDTQYF,TGTGCCAGCAGTTCGAGTAGAACAGATACGCAGTATTTT
.,.,TRBV2,13,TRBJ1-3,CASTRDIRSTIYF,TGTGCCAGCACTCGGGACATCCGCAGCACCATATATTTT
.,.,TRBV18,16,TRBJ1-2,CASSPSQGGGDYGYTF,TGTGCCAGCTCACCTAGCCAAGGAGGTGGGGACTATGGCTACACCTTC
once,.,TRBV5-4,13,TRBJ1-4,CASSEGGDEKLFF,TGTGCCAGCAGCGAAGGGGGTGACGAAAAACTGTTTTTT
.,TRBD1,TRBV28,14,TRBJ1-4,CASSPRDRYEKLFF,TGTGCCAGCAGCCCCCGGGACAGGTATGAAAAACTGTTTTTT
medium-sized,TRBD2,TRBV2,18,TRBJ2-3,CASSPYPASGSSTDTQYF,TGTGCCAGCAGTCCCTATCCGGCTAGCGGCTCTAGCACAGATACGCAGTATTTT
.,TRBD1,TRBV2,15,TRBJ2-3,CASNLRDRGPDTQYF,TGTGCCAGCAACCTCCGGGACAGGGGGCCGGATACGCAGTATTTT
.,TRBD1,TRBV5-1,15,TRBJ2-3,CASSLGTGGTDTQYF,TGCGCCAGCAGCTTGGGGACAGGGGGGACAGATACGCAGTATTTT
.,.,TRBV7-2,14,TRBJ1-1,CASSFTPENTEAFF,TGTGCCAGCAGCTTCACACCAGAGAACACTGAAGCTTTCTTT
once,.,TRBV6-1,15,TRBJ1-4,CASSEGASSGEKLFF,TGTGCCAGCAGTGAAGGGGCCTCTTCTGGGGAAAAACTGTTTTTT
.,TRBD1,TRBV6-5,16,TRBJ1-6,CASSYSTGTVNSPLHF,TGTGCCAGCAGTTACTCAACCGGGACAGTAAATTCACCCCTCCACTTT
.,.,TRBV11-2,13,TRBJ2-5,CASSLSVEETQYF,TGTGCCAGCAGCTTGTCGGTAGAAGAGACCCAGTACTTC
.,.,TRBV5-6,13,TRBJ2-5,CASSSRFGETQYF,TGTGCCAGCAGCTCCCGTTTCGGAGAGACCCAGTACTTC
.,.,TRBV6-5,15,TRBJ2-7,CASSYSSQGTYEQYF,TGTGCCAGCAGTTACTCGAGTCAGGGGACCTACGAGCAGTACTTC
few,TRBD2,TRBV5-5,16,TRBJ2-3,CASSLVQRGAGDTQYF,TGTGCCAGCAGCTTGGTGCAGCGGGGAGCAGGGGATACGCAGTATTTT
.,.,TRBV4-2,17,TRBJ1-2,CASSQKVDLGGLGGYTF,TGTGCCAGCAGCCAAAAGGTCGATTTGGGGGGGTTGGGTGGCTACACCTTC